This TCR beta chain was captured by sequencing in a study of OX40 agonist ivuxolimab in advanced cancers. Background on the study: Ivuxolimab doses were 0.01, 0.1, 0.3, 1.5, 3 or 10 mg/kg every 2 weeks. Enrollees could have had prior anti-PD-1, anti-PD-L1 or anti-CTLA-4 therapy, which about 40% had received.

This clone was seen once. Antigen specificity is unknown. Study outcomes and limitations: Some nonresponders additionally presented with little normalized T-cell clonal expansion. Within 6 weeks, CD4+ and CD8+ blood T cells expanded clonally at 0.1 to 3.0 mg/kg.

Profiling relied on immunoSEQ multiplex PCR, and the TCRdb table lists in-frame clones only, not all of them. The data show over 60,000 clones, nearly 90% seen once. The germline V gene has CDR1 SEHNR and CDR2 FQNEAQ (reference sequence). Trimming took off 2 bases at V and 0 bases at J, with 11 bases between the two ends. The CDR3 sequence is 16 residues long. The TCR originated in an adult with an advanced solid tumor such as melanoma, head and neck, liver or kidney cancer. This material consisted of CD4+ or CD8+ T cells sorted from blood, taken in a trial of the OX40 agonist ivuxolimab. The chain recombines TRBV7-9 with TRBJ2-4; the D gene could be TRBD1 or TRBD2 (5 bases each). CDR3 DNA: TGTGCCAGCAGCTTACAGGGAGCCTTAGCCAAAAACATTCAGTACTTC. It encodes CASSLQGALAKNIQYF.